This T cell receptor (beta chain) was documented in a study of blood T cell repertoires in COVID-19. Study-level background: T cells, B-cell-depleted T cells, or PBMCs provided the cDNA or gDNA that served as material.

V shed 0 bases and J shed 1 base, with 10 bases lying between them. The CDR3 length is 15 residues. Germline values: CDR1 SGHDT, CDR2 YYEEEE. Assay: immunoSEQ multiplex PCR; the TCRdb copy retains only in-frame clones and omits some. Here the sample spans some 140,000 clones, roughly four fifths being singletons. Sequencing used peripheral blood. The chain carries TRBV5-6 and TRBJ1-1; no definite D call. This receptor was taken from a woman over 75 with acute or convalescent COVID-19. The CDR3 protein is CASSLAAAKNTEAFF. The CDR3 region has the DNA TGTGCCAGCAGCTTGGCCGCGGCGAAGAACACTGAAGCTTTCTTT. The full variable domain, with the rest looked up from reference TRBV5-6 and TRBJ1-1, is DAGVTQSPTHLIKTRGQQVTLRCSPKSGHDTVSWYQQALGQGPQFIFQYYEEEERQRGNFPDRFSGHQFPNYSSELNVNALLLGDSALYLCASSLAAAKNTEAFFGQGTRLTVV.